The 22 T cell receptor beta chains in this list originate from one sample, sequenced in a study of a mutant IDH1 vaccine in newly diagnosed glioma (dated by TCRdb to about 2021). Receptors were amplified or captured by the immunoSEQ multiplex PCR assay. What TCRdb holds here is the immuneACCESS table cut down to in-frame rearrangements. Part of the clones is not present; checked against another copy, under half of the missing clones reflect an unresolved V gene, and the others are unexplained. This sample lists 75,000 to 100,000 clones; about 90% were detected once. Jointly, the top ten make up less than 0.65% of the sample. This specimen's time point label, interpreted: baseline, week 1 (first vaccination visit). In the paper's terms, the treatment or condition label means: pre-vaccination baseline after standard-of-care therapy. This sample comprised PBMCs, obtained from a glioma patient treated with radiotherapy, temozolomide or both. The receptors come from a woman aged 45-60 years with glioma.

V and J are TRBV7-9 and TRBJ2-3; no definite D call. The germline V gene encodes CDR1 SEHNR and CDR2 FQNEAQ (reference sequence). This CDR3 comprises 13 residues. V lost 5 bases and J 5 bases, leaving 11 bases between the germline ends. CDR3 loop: CASSPFGLDTQYF. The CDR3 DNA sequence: TGTGCCAGCAGCCCATTTGGGTTAGATACGCAGTATTTT. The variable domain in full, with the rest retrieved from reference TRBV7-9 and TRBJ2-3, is DTGVSQNPRHKITKRGQNVTFRCDPISEHNRLYWYRQTLGQGPEFLTYFQNEAQLEKSRLLSDRFSAERPKGSFSTLEIQRTEQGDSAMYLCASSPFGLDTQYFGPGTRLTVL.

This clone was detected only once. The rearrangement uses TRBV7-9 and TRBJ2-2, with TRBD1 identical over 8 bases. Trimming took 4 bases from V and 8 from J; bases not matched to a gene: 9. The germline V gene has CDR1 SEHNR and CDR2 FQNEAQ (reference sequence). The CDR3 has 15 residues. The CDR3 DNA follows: TGTGCCAGCAGCTGGACGGGACAGGCCCTTGGGGAGCTGTTTTTT. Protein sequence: CASSWTGQALGELFF.

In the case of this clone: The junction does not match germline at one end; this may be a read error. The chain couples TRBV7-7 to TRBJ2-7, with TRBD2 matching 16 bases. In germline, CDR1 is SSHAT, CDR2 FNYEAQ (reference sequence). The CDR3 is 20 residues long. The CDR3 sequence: CASSLKAGTGTSGRACEQYF. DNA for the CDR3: TGTGCTAGCAGCTTAAAGGCTGGGACCGGGACTAGCGGGAGGGCCTGCGAGCAGTACTTC.

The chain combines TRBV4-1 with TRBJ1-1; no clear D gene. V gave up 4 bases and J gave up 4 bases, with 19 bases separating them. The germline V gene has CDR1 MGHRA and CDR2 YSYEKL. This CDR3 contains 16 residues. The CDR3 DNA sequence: TGCGCCAGCAGCCGACCCTCGAGGATGGGCATCACTGAAGCTTTCTTT. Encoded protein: CASSRPSRMGITEAFF.

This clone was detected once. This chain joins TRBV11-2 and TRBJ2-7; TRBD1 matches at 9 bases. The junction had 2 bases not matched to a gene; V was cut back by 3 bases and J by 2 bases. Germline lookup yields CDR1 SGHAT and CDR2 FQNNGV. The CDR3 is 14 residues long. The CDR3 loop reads CASSFGTGTYEQYF. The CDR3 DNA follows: TGTGCCAGCAGCTTCGGGACAGGGACCTACGAGCAGTACTTC.

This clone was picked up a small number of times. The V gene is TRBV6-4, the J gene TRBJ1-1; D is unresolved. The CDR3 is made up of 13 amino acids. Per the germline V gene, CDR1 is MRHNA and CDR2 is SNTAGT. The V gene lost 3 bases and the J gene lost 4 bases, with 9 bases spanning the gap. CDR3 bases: TGTGCCAGCAGTGAGGAGGTTGGCACTGAAGCTTTCTTT. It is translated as CASSEEVGTEAFF.

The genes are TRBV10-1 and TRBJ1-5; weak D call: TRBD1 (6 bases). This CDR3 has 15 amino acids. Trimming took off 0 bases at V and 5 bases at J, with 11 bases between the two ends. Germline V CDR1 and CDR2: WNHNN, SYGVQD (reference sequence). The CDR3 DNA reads TGCGCCAGCAGTGAGTCGACACAGGGCCATCAGCCCCAGCATTTT. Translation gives CASSESTQGHQPQHF.

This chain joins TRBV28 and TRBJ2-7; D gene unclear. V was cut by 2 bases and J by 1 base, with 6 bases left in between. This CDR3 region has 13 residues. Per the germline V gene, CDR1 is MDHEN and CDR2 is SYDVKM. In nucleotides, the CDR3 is TGTGCCAGCAGTTTACAGGTTTCCTACGAGCAGTACTTC. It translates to CASSLQVSYEQYF.

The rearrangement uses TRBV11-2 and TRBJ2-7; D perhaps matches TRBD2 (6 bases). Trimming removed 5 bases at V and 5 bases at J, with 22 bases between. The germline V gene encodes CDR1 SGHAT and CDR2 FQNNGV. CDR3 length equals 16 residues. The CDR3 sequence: CASSPLRDAWRDEQYF. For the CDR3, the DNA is TGTGCCAGCAGCCCACTCCGGGATGCCTGGAGGGACGAGCAGTACTTC.

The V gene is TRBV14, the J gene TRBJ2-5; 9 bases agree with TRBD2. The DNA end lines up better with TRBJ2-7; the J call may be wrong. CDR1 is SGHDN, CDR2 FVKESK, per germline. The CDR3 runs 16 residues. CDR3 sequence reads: CASSQDWAGGIYEQYF. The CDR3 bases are TGTGCCAGCAGCCAAGATTGGGCGGGAGGGATCTACGAGCAGTACTTC.

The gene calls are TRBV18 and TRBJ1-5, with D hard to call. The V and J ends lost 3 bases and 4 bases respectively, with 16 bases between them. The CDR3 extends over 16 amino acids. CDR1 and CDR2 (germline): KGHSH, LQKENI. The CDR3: CASSPSSGLGNQPQHF. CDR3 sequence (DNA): TGTGCCAGCTCACCTTCCAGCGGCCTAGGGAATCAGCCCCAGCATTTT.

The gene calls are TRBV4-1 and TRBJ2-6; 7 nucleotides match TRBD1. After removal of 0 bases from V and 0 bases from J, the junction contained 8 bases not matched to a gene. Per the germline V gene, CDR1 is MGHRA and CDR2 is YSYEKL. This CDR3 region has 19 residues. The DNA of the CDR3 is TGCGCCAGCAGCCAAGATAGGGGGCAGCGTAGCTCTGGGGCCAACGTCCTGACTTTC. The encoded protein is CASSQDRGQRSSGANVLTF.

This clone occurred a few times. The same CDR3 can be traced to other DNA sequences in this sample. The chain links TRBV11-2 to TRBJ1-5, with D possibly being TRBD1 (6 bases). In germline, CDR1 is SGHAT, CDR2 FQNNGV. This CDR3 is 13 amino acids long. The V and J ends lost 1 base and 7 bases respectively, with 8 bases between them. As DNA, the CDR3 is TGTGCCAGCAGCTTAGGCGACAGGCAGCCCCAGCATTTT. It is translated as CASSLGDRQPQHF.

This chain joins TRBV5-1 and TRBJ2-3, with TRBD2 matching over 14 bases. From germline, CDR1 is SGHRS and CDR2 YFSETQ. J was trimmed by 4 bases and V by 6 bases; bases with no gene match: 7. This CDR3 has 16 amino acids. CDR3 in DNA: TGCGCCAGCACCGTACCGGGACTAGCGGGAGCAGATACGCAGTATTTT. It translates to CASTVPGLAGADTQYF.

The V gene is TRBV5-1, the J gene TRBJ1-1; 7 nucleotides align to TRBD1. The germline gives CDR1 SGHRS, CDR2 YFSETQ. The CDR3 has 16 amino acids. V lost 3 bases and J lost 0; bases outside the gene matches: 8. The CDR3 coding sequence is TGCGCCAGCAGCTCCGGGACAGAGATCATGAACACTGAAGCTTTCTTT. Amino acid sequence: CASSSGTEIMNTEAFF. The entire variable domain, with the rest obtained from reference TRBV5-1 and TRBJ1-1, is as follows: KAGVTQTPRYLIKTRGQQVTLSCSPISGHRSVSWYQQTPGQGLQFLFEYFSETQRNKGNFPGRFSGRQFSNSRSEMNVSTLELGDSALYLCASSSGTEIMNTEAFFGQGTRLTVV.

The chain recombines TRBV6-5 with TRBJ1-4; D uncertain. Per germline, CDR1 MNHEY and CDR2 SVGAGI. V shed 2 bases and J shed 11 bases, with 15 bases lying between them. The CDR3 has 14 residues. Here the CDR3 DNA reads TGTGCCAGCAGTTACGAACCAGCGGGTGAGAAACTGTTTTTT. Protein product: CASSYEPAGEKLFF.

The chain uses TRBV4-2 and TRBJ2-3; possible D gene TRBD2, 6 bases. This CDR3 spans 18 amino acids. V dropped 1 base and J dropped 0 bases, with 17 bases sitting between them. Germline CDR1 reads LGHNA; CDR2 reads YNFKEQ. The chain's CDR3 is CASSQGSRAGLSTDTQYF. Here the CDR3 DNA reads TGTGCCAGCAGCCAAGGATCCCGAGCGGGCCTTAGCACAGATACGCAGTATTTT.

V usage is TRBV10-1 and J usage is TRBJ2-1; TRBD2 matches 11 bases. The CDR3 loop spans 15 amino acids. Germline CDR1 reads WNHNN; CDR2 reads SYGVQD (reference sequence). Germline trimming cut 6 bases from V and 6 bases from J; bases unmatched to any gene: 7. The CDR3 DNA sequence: TGCGCCAGCAGCCCGGGACTAGCGGACTTCAATGAGCAGTTCTTC. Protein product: CASSPGLADFNEQFF.

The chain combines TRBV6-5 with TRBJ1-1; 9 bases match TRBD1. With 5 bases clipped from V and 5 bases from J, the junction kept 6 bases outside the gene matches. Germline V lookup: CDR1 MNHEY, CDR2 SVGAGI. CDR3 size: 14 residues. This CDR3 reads CASSLGGTGTEAFF. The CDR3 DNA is TGTGCCAGCAGTCTAGGCGGGACAGGGACTGAAGCTTTCTTT.

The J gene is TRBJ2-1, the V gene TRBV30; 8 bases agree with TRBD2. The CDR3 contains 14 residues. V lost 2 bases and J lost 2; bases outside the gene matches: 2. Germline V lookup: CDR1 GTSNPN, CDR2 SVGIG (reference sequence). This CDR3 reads CAWSLLAAYNEQFF. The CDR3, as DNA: TGTGCCTGGAGTTTACTAGCGGCCTACAATGAGCAGTTCTTC. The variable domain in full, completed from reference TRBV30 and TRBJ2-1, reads SQTIHQWPATLVQPVGSPLSLECTVEGTSNPNLYWYRQAAGRGLQLLFYSVGIGQISSEVPQNLSASRPQDRQFILSSKKLLLSDSGFYLCAWSLLAAYNEQFFGPGTRLTVL.

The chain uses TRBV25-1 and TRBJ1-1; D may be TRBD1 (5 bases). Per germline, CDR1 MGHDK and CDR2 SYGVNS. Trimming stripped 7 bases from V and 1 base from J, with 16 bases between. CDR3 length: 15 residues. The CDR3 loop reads CASNEGGQGNTEAFF. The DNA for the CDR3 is TGTGCCAGCAACGAAGGAGGGCAGGGGAACACTGAAGCTTTCTTT.

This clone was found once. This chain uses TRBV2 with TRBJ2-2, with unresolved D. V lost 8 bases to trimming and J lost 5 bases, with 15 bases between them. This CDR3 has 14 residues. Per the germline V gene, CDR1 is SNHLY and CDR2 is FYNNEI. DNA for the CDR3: TGTGCCAGCGTAGCCCCTTCGAGGACCGGGGAGCTGTTTTTT. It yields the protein CASVAPSRTGELFF.